Each of the 21 T cell receptor beta chains below was sequenced from the same sample in a study of T cell changes during pregnancy in multiple sclerosis (dated by TCRdb to 2018 to 2020). The library relied on the immunoSEQ multiplex PCR assay. The immuneACCESS repertoire file appears here via TCRdb, limited to in-frame rearrangements. These files lack a portion of the clones; in checked studies, under half of the deficit traces to unresolved V genes, and the cause of the others is not known. Recorded for this sample are tens of thousands of clones; under 95% of them occurred a single time. The ten largest clones take up 4.5% to 5.5% of the sample. Sample: peripheral blood, taken in the first trimester of pregnancy. All receptors derive from a female donor in good health, enrolled as a control in a pregnancy study.

This chain uses TRBV4-2 with TRBJ2-3; tentative D call: TRBD2 (5 bases). The length of the CDR3 is 16 residues. V was clipped by 1 base and J by 1 base, with 12 bases between them. Germline assignment: CDR1 LGHNA and CDR2 YNFKEQ. The CDR3 region is CASSQVAGSGTDTQYF. The DNA for the CDR3 is TGTGCCAGCAGCCAAGTTGCGGGTAGCGGCACAGATACGCAGTATTTT.

This clone was observed a single time. CDR3 coding DNA: TGTGCCAGTAGTATAGAGATAGGAGGCGAAAAACTGTTTTTT. It specifies CASSIEIGGEKLFF. The chain uses TRBV19 and TRBJ1-4, with D unresolved. Per the germline V gene, CDR1 is LNHDA and CDR2 is SQIVND (reference sequence). Trimming cost V 0 bases and J 8 bases, with 10 bases left between them. This CDR3 region has 14 residues.

The chain joins TRBV19 to TRBJ2-1; 7 bases fit TRBD2. CDR1 is LNHDA, CDR2 SQIVND, per germline (reference sequence). CDR3 length equals 14 residues. V dropped 5 bases and J dropped 4; count of bases not matched to a gene: 5. DNA for the CDR3: TGTGCCAGTAGTCATAGCGGGCCTTACAATGAGCAGTTCTTC. It translates to CASSHSGPYNEQFF.

The V gene is TRBV6-5, the J gene TRBJ2-3; TRBD2 aligns across 7 bases. The CDR3 contains 14 residues. Germline lookup yields CDR1 MNHEY and CDR2 SVGAGI. The V and J ends lost 9 bases and 4 bases, in that order; junction bases with no gene match: 10. CDR3 protein: CASWVPGGPDTQYF. CDR3 nucleotide sequence: TGTGCCAGTTGGGTACCGGGGGGACCAGATACGCAGTATTTT.

The chain recombines TRBV2 with TRBJ2-3; 10 positions agree with TRBD2. Unmatched junction bases numbered 12, after V lost 6 bases and J lost 3 bases. The CDR3 is 17 residues long. CDR1 SNHLY and CDR2 FYNNEI come from the germline V gene. The CDR3 reads CASSQSLAGLTTDTQYF. The CDR3 DNA follows: TGTGCCAGCAGCCAATCACTAGCGGGGTTGACGACAGATACGCAGTATTTT.

The chain couples TRBV5-8 to TRBJ1-5; D is ambiguous. This CDR3 spans 15 amino acids. Trimming left V 4 bases short and J 0 bases short, with 11 bases between. Germline loops: CDR1 SGHTS, CDR2 YDEGEE. The CDR3 loop reads CASSGEGYSNQPQHF. Here the CDR3 DNA reads TGTGCCAGCAGCGGCGAGGGCTATAGCAATCAGCCCCAGCATTTT.

The chain combines TRBV5-1 with TRBJ1-2; 9 bases align to TRBD1. Trimming at V came to 4 bases and at J to 7 bases, leaving 5 bases not matched to a gene. In germline, CDR1 is SGHRS, CDR2 YFSETQ. There are 13 residues in the CDR3. The CDR3: CASSEGTGRGYTF. In DNA, the CDR3 is TGCGCCAGCAGCGAGGGGACAGGGCGTGGCTACACCTTC.

J is TRBJ2-7 and V is TRBV5-1; perhaps TRBD2 as D (5 bases). V dropped 2 bases and J dropped 2 bases, with 11 bases sitting between them. The CDR3 covers 14 residues. From germline, CDR1 is SGHRS and CDR2 YFSETQ. CDR3 bases: TGCGCCAGCAGCTTATCGGGATCAGCCTACGAGCAGTACTTC. It yields the protein CASSLSGSAYEQYF.

This sequence joins TRBV5-1 and TRBJ2-1; maybe TRBD1 (6 bases). The V end lost 5 bases, the J end lost 12 bases, and 15 bases lay between the germline ends. CDR3 length: 12 amino acids. Per the germline V gene, CDR1 is SGHRS and CDR2 is YFSETQ. CDR3 in DNA: TGCGCCAGCAGTTTCCCAGGGGTAGGGCAGTTCTTC. It codes for CASSFPGVGQFF.

This clone was seen once. V usage is TRBV5-1 and J usage is TRBJ2-5; maybe TRBD2 (7 bases). Trimming removed 4 bases from V and 5 bases from J, with 18 bases in between. CDR3 length: 15 residues. Germline assignment: CDR1 SGHRS and CDR2 YFSETQ. The CDR3, as DNA: TGCGCCAGCAGCCCCGCCCCGGGGGGCGCGGAGACCCAGTACTTC. Translating gives CASSPAPGGAETQYF.

V is TRBV19 and J is TRBJ2-1, with D possibly being TRBD2 (6 bases). Trimming shortened V by 7 bases and J by 9 bases, and 16 bases separated the two germline ends. Germline CDR1 and CDR2: LNHDA and SQIVND (reference sequence). The CDR3 contains 13 residues. The CDR3 coding sequence is TGTGCCAGTACTGACCCCCCCGGGGGTGAGCAGTTCTTC. Amino acids: CASTDPPGGEQFF.

V and J are TRBV5-6 and TRBJ2-7; 12 bases align to TRBD2. V was pared by 4 bases and J by 3 bases, with 5 bases of the junction left unmatched. The CDR3 has 15 amino acids. In germline, CDR1 is SGHDT, CDR2 YYEEEE. CDR3 in amino acids: CASSQGLAGHYEQYF. CDR3 DNA: TGTGCCAGCAGCCAAGGACTAGCGGGACACTACGAGCAGTACTTC.

The chain is built from TRBV6-5 and TRBJ2-7; maybe TRBD1 (5 bases). V lost 8 bases to trimming and J lost 4 bases, with 12 bases between them. Germline-derived CDR1 and CDR2 are MNHEY and SVGAGI. This CDR3 is 12 amino acids long. The CDR3 bases are TGTGCCAGCTCGCTTCAGGGTTACGAGCAGTACTTC. It specifies CASSLQGYEQYF.

J is TRBJ2-2 and V is TRBV7-9; tentative D call: TRBD1 (6 bases). The V end was cut by 7 bases, the J end by 2 bases, with 8 bases between. This CDR3 comprises 13 residues. CDR1 SEHNR and CDR2 FQNEAQ come from the germline V gene (reference sequence). The CDR3 DNA reads TGTGCCAGCACACAGGGTAACACCGGGGAGCTGTTTTTT. This encodes CASTQGNTGELFF.

V and J are TRBV7-2 and TRBJ2-2; D is possibly TRBD1 (7 bases). The germline V gene has CDR1 SGHTA and CDR2 FQGNSA. This CDR3 region has 16 residues. V was shortened by 1 base and J by 8 bases, with 17 bases between the two germline ends. CDR3 bases: TGTGCCAGCAGCTTAGTAGGTGGAGGGGGCCCAGGGGAGCTGTTTTTT. The encoded protein is CASSLVGGGGPGELFF.

The chain recombines TRBV7-8 with TRBJ2-5; D gene ambiguous. The CDR3 is 14 residues long. V lost 5 bases, J lost 13 bases, and 23 bases lay in between. In germline, CDR1 is SGHVS, CDR2 FQNEAQ. CDR3 bases: TGTGCCAGCAGCCTCGCCGAGTCCGTAGCTATAGGGTACTTC. This sequence encodes CASSLAESVAIGYF.

This clone occurred once. This CDR3 is CSGDRGETQYF. CDR3 coding DNA: TGCAGCGGGGACAGGGGGGAGACCCAGTACTTC. The chain links TRBV29-1 to TRBJ2-5; TRBD1 aligns across 11 bases. Germline values: CDR1 SQVTM, CDR2 ANQGSEA. Losses at the gene ends were 7 bases for V and 5 bases for J; bases not matched to a gene: 0. The length of the CDR3 is 11 residues.

DNA for the CDR3: TGTGCCAGCAGCCCTTATGACAGGGGGGAAGAAGCTTTCTTT. Protein product: CASSPYDRGEEAFF. V gene TRBV9 combines with J gene TRBJ1-1; 9 nucleotides agree with TRBD1. Per the germline V gene, CDR1 is SGDLS and CDR2 is YYNGEE. The V gene end was trimmed by 4 bases and the J gene end by 8 bases; junction bases not matched to a gene: 9. There are 14 residues in the CDR3.

The V gene is TRBV5-5, the J gene TRBJ1-1; D is undetermined. V was pared by 4 bases and J by 0 bases, with 7 bases between. The CDR3 contains 13 residues. Germline V gene lookup returns CDR1 SGHKS and CDR2 YYEKEE (reference sequence). CDR3 DNA: TGTGCCAGCAGCCAGGATCTGAACACTGAAGCTTTCTTT. Its protein is CASSQDLNTEAFF.

The chain employs TRBV30 and TRBJ1-1; no clear D. V was trimmed by 2 bases and J by 3 bases, leaving 4 bases between them. This CDR3 has 11 amino acids. From germline, CDR1 is GTSNPN and CDR2 SVGIG (reference sequence). The CDR3 sequence is CAWSLDTEAFF. The DNA for the CDR3 is TGTGCCTGGAGTCTTGACACTGAAGCTTTCTTT.

Only one count was recorded for this clone. The chain links TRBV4-3 to TRBJ2-1; TRBD1 agrees at 12 bases. The ends lost 0 bases at V and 5 bases at J; junction bases unmatched: 8. The length of the CDR3 is 18 residues. Germline V gives CDR1 LGHNA, CDR2 YSLEER. The CDR3 bases are TGCGCCAGCAGCCAAGATGTATTAGGGACAGGGGGCAACAATGAGCAGTTCTTC. Protein sequence: CASSQDVLGTGGNNEQFF.